What follows describes a single T cell receptor beta chain. No antigen is known for it. This record comes from a study of T-cell memory formation after mild COVID-19. Per the germline V gene, CDR1 is LGHDT and CDR2 is YNNKEL (reference sequence). Trimming left V 0 bases short and J 7 bases short, with 13 bases between. The CDR3 has 15 residues. Study-level results: Some SARS-CoV-2-responding clones were already detected in memory before infection. Later expanders leaned CD4+, whereas clones that contracted between day 15 and 85 were balanced CD4/CD8.

5'RACE with constant-segment primers built TCRalpha and TCRbeta cDNA libraries with UMIs. One entry per CDR3 protein results from TCRdb running MiXCR on the 5' RACE reads. Here the sample spans tens of thousands of distinct CDR3 sequences, around 10% being singletons. The chain combines TRBV3-1 with TRBJ1-5, with TRBD1 as a possible D gene (6 bases). The sample consisted of PBMCs or a T cell subset sorted from them (not recorded which). The source is a young man who had mild COVID-19 (a few samples of this study predate the infection). Cell type and time point are not known. This chain's CDR3 is CASSQDSGAGQPQHF. CDR3 in DNA: TGTGCCAGCAGCCAAGATTCGGGGGCTGGCCAGCCCCAGCATTTT.